This entry concerns a single T cell receptor beta chain. Its antigen is unknown. These data belong to a study of T cell responses to AZD1222 COVID-19 vaccine. The CDR3 runs 15 residues. In germline, CDR1 is MNHEY, CDR2 SVGAGI. With V trimmed by 2 bases and J by 7 bases, 4 bases remained unmatched. TCRdb keeps only in-frame clones here, not all; method: immunoSEQ multiplex PCR. Among roughly 76,000 clones listed, about 88% were seen once. Overall study results and limits: Spike-specific TCR breadth and depth grew following two AZD1222 doses.

This sequence originates from an adult in good health. Sequencing used peripheral blood, obtained on day 0 of AZD1222 vaccination. The V gene is TRBV6-5, the J gene TRBJ1-6; 8 bases match TRBD1. As DNA, the CDR3 is TGTGCCAGCAGTTACAGAACAGGGGGGAATTCACCCCTCCACTTT. This codes for CASSYRTGGNSPLHF.